The rows below give T cell receptor beta chains drawn from one sample of a study of human T cells and chemical hapten exposure. TCRdb reprocessed the RACE reads via MiXCR and lists one record per CDR3 protein. The sample yields 84,000 or so distinct CDR3 sequences, 9.5% to 13% seen once. Sequenced material: whole blood, taken in connection with sensitization to the hapten diphenylcyclopropenone (DPC). The receptors stem from a woman aged 25 to 45 with alopecia areata. Some clones in this sample may be carry-over from other donors' samples. CDR3s include the opening cysteine and the closing phenylalanine or tryptophan. The D gene is left open where the match is weak. The listing skips clone size in some rows; elsewhere it reads once, few, many or a size class.

.	many	TRBJ1-5	TRBV7-2	TGTGCCAGCAGCTTAAGAGGAGATAGCAATCAGCCCCAGCATTTT	CASSLRGDSNQPQHF
.	many	TRBJ2-3	TRBV20-1	TGCAGTGCCCGGTCCCTCTACGCTAGCACAGATACGCAGTATTTT	CSARSLYASTDTQYF
TRBD1	many	TRBJ1-2	TRBV29-1	TGCAGCGCCGGGGACAGCACGCCCTATGGCTACACCTTC	CSAGDSTPYGYTF
.	many	TRBJ2-1	TRBV5-1	TGCGCCAGCAGCTTAGCGGAGCAATCCTACAATGAGCAGTTCTTC	CASSLAEQSYNEQFF
.	few	TRBJ2-1	TRBV12-3/TRBV12-4	TGTGCCACCTCGGGGGAGCTCTACAATGAGCAGTTCTTC	CATSGELYNEQFF
.	few	TRBJ2-1	TRBV29-1	TGCAGCGTTGTAGGTAACAATGAGCAGTTCTTC	CSVVGNNEQFF
TRBD1	few	TRBJ2-7	TRBV29-1	TGCAGCGTTGCGACAGGGGCCCGTCTCTCCTACGAGCAGTACTTC	CSVATGARLSYEQYF
.	.	TRBJ2-2	TRBV29-1	TGCAGCGTTGAAGATCTAGGGGGGGAGCTGTTTTTT	CSVEDLGGELFF
.	many	TRBJ1-2	TRBV20-1	TGCAGTGCTAGAGAGGCAGGCCTTCCGAACTATGGCTACACCTTC	CSAREAGLPNYGYTF
.	many	TRBJ1-1	TRBV7-6	TGTGCCAGCAGCTTAGGAGCGCAGGGTGGCACTGAAGCTTTCTTT	CASSLGAQGGTEAFF
TRBD1	many	TRBJ2-3	TRBV7-9	TGTGCCAGCAGACGACAGGGGTTTGCAGATACGCAGTATTTT	CASRRQGFADTQYF
TRBD1	many	TRBJ1-2	TRBV27	TGTGCCAGCAGTCCACCGGGCATTGATACAGGGGGCGGCTATGGCTACACCTTC	CASSPPGIDTGGGYGYTF
.	.	TRBJ2-7	TRBV5-1	TGCGCCAGCAGCTTGGGTAGCCAGCAGTACTTC	CASSLGSQQYF
TRBD1	.	TRBJ1-2	TRBV28	TGTGCCAGCAGTGCCTTTGACAGGGGTTATGGCTACACCTTC	CASSAFDRGYGYTF
.	many	TRBJ1-1	TRBV7-2	TGTGCCAGCAGCTTAGGACAAGGGAATGGTGGAACTGAAGCTTTCTTT	CASSLGQGNGGTEAFF
.	many	TRBJ1-2	TRBV2	TGTGCCAGCACCCCGCCTAGCCACTACACCTTC	CASTPPSHYTF
.	many	TRBJ1-2	TRBV7-2	TGTGCCAGCAGCTTAACCCTGGCCAGTCTCTATGGCTACACCTTC	CASSLTLASLYGYTF
TRBD1	.	TRBJ2-2	TRBV9	TGTGCCAGCAGCGTAAGCGTTGGGACAGGGAACACCGGGGAGCTGTTTTTT	CASSVSVGTGNTGELFF
.	many	TRBJ1-3	TRBV28	TGTGCCAGCAGTGGAGGACTGAGCTCTGGAAACACCATATATTTT	CASSGGLSSGNTIYF
.	.	TRBJ1-5	TRBV6-5	TGTGCCAGCAGTTGGACCGAGGGAGGTCAGCCCCAGCATTTT	CASSWTEGGQPQHF
TRBD2	many	TRBJ2-3	TRBV6-6	TGTGCCAGCAGCCCCCTTTTCCCAGCGGGGAACACAGATACGCAGTATTTT	CASSPLFPAGNTDTQYF
TRBD1	many	TRBJ1-4	TRBV6-2/TRBV6-3	TGTGCCAGCAGTTCAACGACAGGGAGCGGTTTAATATTGGATGAAAAACTGTTTTTT	CASSSTTGSGLILDEKLFF
.	many	TRBJ2-2	TRBV11-2	TGTGCCAGCAGCTTTAGGACGAACACCGGGGAGCTGTTTTTT	CASSFRTNTGELFF
.	many	TRBJ2-7	TRBV9	TGTGCCAGCAGCGATGGGCAGCCGAGAAACTACGAGCAGTACTTC	CASSDGQPRNYEQYF
TRBD2	many	TRBJ2-1	TRBV28	TGTGCCAGCAGTCTGTATTTAGCGGGAATGCCCTACAATGAGCAGTTCTTC	CASSLYLAGMPYNEQFF
TRBD2	many	TRBJ2-7	TRBV3-1	TGTGCCAGCAGCCAGGGACTAGCGGGAGAGGGCTACGAGCAGTACTTC	CASSQGLAGEGYEQYF
.	few	TRBJ2-7	TRBV5-1	TGCGCCAGCAGCCCAAGAGGGACCTCCTACGAGCAGTACTTC	CASSPRGTSYEQYF
.	many	TRBJ1-4	TRBV14	TGTGCCAGCAGCCCAGATAATGAAAAACTGTTTTTT	CASSPDNEKLFF
.	many	TRBJ1-5	TRBV5-1	TGCGCCAGCAGCAAGGACGGCAATCAGCCCCAGCATTTT	CASSKDGNQPQHF
.	few	TRBJ2-6	TRBV18	TGTGCCAGCTCGTGGAATCCGGGACATCTCTCTGGGGCCAACGTCCTGACTTTC	CASSWNPGHLSGANVLTF
.	few	TRBJ1-2	TRBV20-1	TGCAGTGCTAGAACGGATGCCCGCGGAACTAACTATGGCTACACCTTC	CSARTDARGTNYGYTF
.	many	TRBJ2-5	TRBV6-2/TRBV6-3	TGTGCCAGCAGAGACTTGACTAGTTTCGCGGAAGAGACCCAGTACTTC	CASRDLTSFAEETQYF
.	many	TRBJ1-6	TRBV20-1	TGCAGTGCTAGGCGAGAAAGTTATAATTCACCCCTCCACTTT	CSARRESYNSPLHF
TRBD1	many	TRBJ1-3	TRBV20-1	TGCAGTGCTTCGACAGGGGCTGGAAACACCATATATTTT	CSASTGAGNTIYF
.	few	TRBJ1-2	TRBV7-2	TGTGCCAGCAGCCTAATGTACGAGGACCGCTATGGCTACACCTTC	CASSLMYEDRYGYTF
.	.	TRBJ2-3	TRBV7-2	TGTGCCAGCAGCTTACTAGGCGGGGATAGCACAGATACGCAGTATTTT	CASSLLGGDSTDTQYF
TRBD2	many	TRBJ2-3	TRBV4-3	TGCGCCAGCAGCCAAGGAGCGGGGGGAGGAGATACGCAGTATTTT	CASSQGAGGGDTQYF
TRBD2	.	TRBJ2-1	TRBV19	TGTGCCAGTAGTATAGATTCGGGACTAGCGTACAATGAGCAGTTCTTC	CASSIDSGLAYNEQFF
.	few	TRBJ2-5	TRBV28	TGTGCCAGCAGTTCAAGCGGGCCAGAGACCCAGTACTTC	CASSSSGPETQYF
TRBD2	.	TRBJ2-7	TRBV5-4	TGTGCCAGCAGCTTGGCGAGCGGGAGATACGAGCAGTACTTC	CASSLASGRYEQYF
TRBD1	many	TRBJ2-1	TRBV7-2	TGTGCCAGCAGCTTAGCCGGGACAGGGTTGGGCCATGAGCAGTTCTTC	CASSLAGTGLGHEQFF
.	many	TRBJ2-2	TRBV20-1	TGCAGTGCTAGAGACAGGGGCTCGACCGGGGAGCTGTTTTTT	CSARDRGSTGELFF
.	few	TRBJ2-3	TRBV28	TGTGCCAGCAGTGTCGACTCAGATACGCAGTATTTT	CASSVDSDTQYF
.	.	TRBJ1-6	TRBV30	TGTGCCTGGATGGTGACAGCATTTAATTCACCCCTCCACTTT	CAWMVTAFNSPLHF
.	many	TRBJ2-7	TRBV29-1	TGCAGCGTTGCAGCAGGGACACCCTACGAGCAGTACTTC	CSVAAGTPYEQYF
.	many	TRBJ2-1	TRBV4-1	TGCGCCAGCAGCCAAGGCCTAACCGGTAACAATGAGCAGTTCTTC	CASSQGLTGNNEQFF
.	.	TRBJ1-2	TRBV29-1	TGCAGCGGTAACACAGGGAGTAAGGGCTACACCTTC	CSGNTGSKGYTF
TRBD1	many	TRBJ2-5	TRBV11-2	TGTGCCAGCAGCTTAGAGGGCAGGGGGCAAGAGACCCAGTACTTC	CASSLEGRGQETQYF
.	many	TRBJ1-1	TRBV20-1	TGCAGTGCTAGAAATCTCGGTGTGACTGGAGGGAACACTGAAGCTTTCTTT	CSARNLGVTGGNTEAFF
TRBD2	many	TRBJ2-2	TRBV18	TGTGCCAGCTCACCAAGCGGACTAGCGAGCACCGGGGAGCTGTTTTTT	CASSPSGLASTGELFF
.	many	TRBJ2-5	TRBV20-1	TGCAGTGCTAGAGTGGGGCGGGGCGCGTACCAAGAGACCCAGTACTTC	CSARVGRGAYQETQYF
TRBD2	many	TRBJ2-1	TRBV7-3	TGTGCCAGCAGCCATACTAGCGGGGGGGCCAACAATGAGCAGTTCTTC	CASSHTSGGANNEQFF
.	many	TRBJ1-2	TRBV6-6	TGTGCCAGCAGTTACTCGGATTCCAGGAATCATGGCTACACCTTC	CASSYSDSRNHGYTF
.	.	TRBJ2-3	TRBV30	TGTGCCTGGAGGCGGGCCGGGACTCCGTTGTATTTT	CAWRRAGTPLYF
.	many	TRBJ2-1	TRBV28	TGTGCCAGCAGTTTGAGTGAGTGGGAGCAGTTCTTC	CASSLSEWEQFF